This T cell receptor beta chain was recovered during a study of graft-versus-host responses after intestinal transplantation. Study context: All recipients were given anti-thymocyte globulin induction, and tacrolimus and steroids were then administered for 2 to 4 years. Study-wide results and caveats: Marrow from the recipient contained GvH clones, some of which had appeared first in ileum or blood.

This clone is termed medium-sized. Sorting of proliferating CFSE-low CD3+CD4+ and CD3+CD8+ responders took place after the reaction. TCRdb's copy holds only in-frame clones and misses some; the assay was immunoSEQ multiplex PCR. The data contain 15,000 to 20,000 clones, about a third of them singletons. The material was alloreactive CD4+ T cells from a mixed lymphocyte reaction culture, obtained before transplantation. The subset: CFSE-low proliferating T cells sorted from approximately 6-day pre-transplant mixed lymphocyte reaction (GvH or HvG direction). This TCR was recovered from a human patient who was an organ donor for intestinal transplantation.

CDR3 DNA: TGTGCCAGCAGTGAGTTGGTGAACACTGAAGCTTTCTTT. It translates to CASSELVNTEAFF. The gene calls are TRBV2 and TRBJ1-1; D unclear. With 3 bases removed from V and 0 bases from J, the gap between germline ends came to 5 bases. Germline CDR1 reads SNHLY; CDR2 reads FYNNEI. This CDR3 spans 13 amino acids.